These 20 T cell receptor beta chains originate from one sample sequenced in a study of vaccination effects on CD4 cells after COVID-19. For these receptors, no antigen is known. With the ViraFEST assay, the study expanded antigen-specific CD4+ T cells using viral peptide pools, then sequenced them. Upon completion of 10 to 11 days in culture, CD4+ T cells were isolated. Vaccine administered to participants consisted of two doses of either BNT162b2 or mRNA-1273. Profiling relied on immunoSEQ multiplex PCR, and the TCRdb table lists in-frame clones only, not all of them. The sample lists 25,000 to 30,000 clones; over 55% were seen once. The sample here was CD4+ T cells from PBMCs cultured with HCoV-NL63 spike peptides, taken after COVID-19 vaccination. The receptor set was obtained from a human donor who received a COVID-19 vaccine.

The chain links TRBV6-5 to TRBJ1-1, with D tentatively TRBD1 (5 bases). Per the germline V gene, CDR1 is MNHEY and CDR2 is SVGAGI. V was trimmed by 6 bases and J by 3 bases, leaving 17 bases between them. The CDR3 covers 15 residues. The CDR3 protein is CASRPSGLQDTEAFF. The CDR3 bases are TGTGCCAGCAGGCCGTCAGGGCTTCAGGACACTGAAGCTTTCTTT.

This clone has only a few counts. J is TRBJ1-4 and V is TRBV5-1; D gene unclear. V lost 2 bases, J lost 7 bases, and 15 bases lay in between. The CDR3 has 15 amino acids. Germline V CDR1 and CDR2: SGHRS, YFSETQ. The CDR3 is CASSFNSVKGEKLFF. For the CDR3, the DNA is TGCGCCAGCAGCTTCAACTCCGTTAAGGGTGAAAAACTGTTTTTT.

This rearrangement joins TRBV6-5 to TRBJ1-2; 9 positions agree with TRBD1. The CDR3 loop spans 14 amino acids. Germline lookup yields CDR1 MNHEY and CDR2 SVGAGI. Trimming cost V 6 bases and J 4 bases; bases outside gene matches: 6. The CDR3 loop reads CASREDRGPYGYTF. CDR3 in DNA: TGTGCCAGCAGGGAGGACAGGGGACCCTATGGCTACACCTTC.

This chain links TRBV6-5 with TRBJ1-1; D is ambiguous. This CDR3 contains 15 residues. V shed 0 bases and J shed 1 base, with 9 bases lying between them. Germline V lookup: CDR1 MNHEY, CDR2 SVGAGI. CDR3 region: CASSYSNSPNTEAFF. The CDR3 nucleotides read TGTGCCAGCAGTTACTCGAACAGTCCGAACACTGAAGCTTTCTTT.

This chain's CDR3 is CAGRQGADTIYF. The CDR3 DNA follows: TGTGCCGGACGACAGGGGGCGGACACCATATATTTT. The V and J genes are TRBV6-6 and TRBJ1-3; 10 bases align to TRBD1. Germline trimming cut 11 bases from V and 8 bases from J; bases unmatched to any gene: 6. The germline V gene encodes CDR1 MNHNY and CDR2 SVGAGI (reference sequence). This CDR3 contains 12 residues.

This clone was picked up a small number of times. The rearrangement links TRBV10-1 to TRBJ1-1; 8 nucleotides align to TRBD1. Germline CDR1 reads WNHNN; CDR2 reads SYGVQD (reference sequence). This CDR3 has 14 residues. V lost 6 bases, J lost 1 base, and 4 bases stayed unmatched. CDR3 region: CASRAGTGNTEAFF. Written as DNA, the CDR3 is TGCGCCAGCAGGGCCGGGACAGGGAACACTGAAGCTTTCTTT.

This clone showed up just once. This chain joins TRBV10-2 and TRBJ2-7; D possibly uses TRBD1 or TRBD2 (5 bases each). Trimming pared 4 bases from V and 6 bases from J, leaving 13 bases between. This CDR3 contains 13 residues. Germline V gives CDR1 WSHSY, CDR2 SAAADI. The DNA for the CDR3 is TGCGCCAGCAGTGCCGGGACCTCGCGCGAGCAGTACTTC. Protein: CASSAGTSREQYF.

The chain couples TRBV7-2 to TRBJ2-3; no definite D call. The V and J ends lost 1 base and 5 bases respectively, with 10 bases between them. The CDR3 consists of 14 residues. Germline loops: CDR1 SGHTA, CDR2 FQGNSA. This CDR3 reads CASSLDSGVDTQYF. The CDR3, as DNA: TGTGCCAGCAGCTTAGATAGTGGGGTAGATACGCAGTATTTT.

This sequence joins TRBV4-1 and TRBJ2-7; no definite D call. The V gene lost 0 bases and the J gene lost 4 bases, with 10 bases spanning the gap. Germline values: CDR1 MGHRA, CDR2 YSYEKL. This CDR3 region has 14 residues. The CDR3 DNA is TGCGCCAGCAGCCAAGATCAGACCGGGTACGAGCAGTACTTC. It codes for CASSQDQTGYEQYF.

This clone occurred once. This chain links TRBV19 with TRBJ1-5; TRBD1 aligns across 9 bases. V lost 1 base to trimming and J lost 7 bases; unmatched junction nucleotides: 5. Germline V gene lookup returns CDR1 LNHDA and CDR2 SQIVND (reference sequence). CDR3 size: 15 residues. CDR3 in amino acids: CASSIGYRGQQPQHF. CDR3 in DNA: TGTGCCAGTAGTATAGGTTACAGGGGGCAACAGCCCCAGCATTTT.

The rearrangement uses TRBV29-1 and TRBJ2-5; the D gene is possibly TRBD1 (5 bases). CDR1 and CDR2 (germline): SQVTM, ANQGSEA. The V end was cut by 4 bases, the J end by 0 bases, with 6 bases between. This CDR3 has 12 amino acids. This chain's CDR3 is CSVGTYQETQYF. In DNA, the CDR3 is TGCAGCGTTGGGACATACCAAGAGACCCAGTACTTC.

The rearrangement joins TRBV12-3 or TRBV12-4 to TRBJ1-5; D is undetermined. The CDR3 covers 13 residues. The V and J ends lost 2 bases and 0 bases respectively, with 2 bases between them. CDR3 sequence reads: CASSLTSNQPQHF. The DNA for the CDR3 is TGTGCCAGCAGTTTAACTAGCAATCAGCCCCAGCATTTT.

This clone has just a few counts. The chain has TRBV6-5 and TRBJ1-5, with D tentatively TRBD1 (5 bases). The CDR3 loop spans 14 amino acids. V was pared by 6 bases and J by 7 bases, with 16 bases between. Per germline, CDR1 MNHEY and CDR2 SVGAGI. The chain's CDR3 is CASSPWTLGQPQHF. CDR3 in DNA: TGTGCCAGCAGCCCATGGACATTAGGACAGCCCCAGCATTTT.

The chain uses TRBV5-6 and TRBJ1-1; 7 nucleotides align to TRBD1. V lost 5 bases to trimming and J lost 4 bases; unmatched junction nucleotides: 11. The CDR3 loop spans 15 amino acids. Germline-derived CDR1 and CDR2 are SGHDT and YYEEEE. The CDR3 DNA reads as TGTGCCAGCAGATTTTCCGGGACAGATCTCACTGAAGCTTTCTTT. Translating it yields CASRFSGTDLTEAFF.

Details on this clone: This CDR3 is also generated by other DNA sequences in the sample. The J gene is TRBJ1-5, the V gene TRBV12-3 or TRBV12-4; D is undetermined. This CDR3 has 13 amino acids. Trimming shortened V by 0 bases and J by 4 bases, and 4 bases separated the two germline ends. The CDR3 loop is CASSLAENQPQHF. The CDR3 bases are TGTGCCAGCAGTTTAGCCGAGAATCAGCCCCAGCATTTT.

The chain joins TRBV14 to TRBJ1-1; the D is unclear. The ends were cut back, 4 bases at V and 5 bases at J, with 11 bases in the middle. The CDR3 is 13 amino acids. Germline CDR1 reads SGHDN; CDR2 reads FVKESK. The CDR3 spells CASSRTVGTEAFF. The CDR3 region has the DNA TGTGCCAGCAGCCGAACGGTGGGGACTGAAGCTTTCTTT.

This chain links TRBV7-9 with TRBJ2-7, with 7 nucleotides matching TRBD1. Unmatched junction bases numbered 12, after V lost 3 bases and J lost 1 base. The CDR3 is made up of 17 amino acids. Germline CDR1 reads SEHNR; CDR2 reads FQNEAQ (reference sequence). The CDR3 reads CASSFGLGAGGSYEQYF. Written as DNA, the CDR3 is TGTGCCAGCAGCTTCGGTCTGGGGGCAGGGGGTTCCTACGAGCAGTACTTC.

The CDR3 DNA reads as TGCGCCAGCAGCTTGGATTACAGGGTTTCGGACACCATATATTTT. As protein: CASSLDYRVSDTIYF. This chain links TRBV5-1 with TRBJ1-3; D perhaps matches TRBD1 (6 bases). Germline-derived CDR1 and CDR2 are SGHRS and YFSETQ. V was pared by 0 bases and J by 8 bases, with 15 bases between. The CDR3 spans 15 residues.

The V call is TRBV6-5, the J call TRBJ2-5, with D unresolved. V was pared by 0 bases and J by 5 bases, with 13 bases between. This CDR3 has 15 residues. CDR1 MNHEY and CDR2 SVGAGI come from the germline V gene. The CDR3 region is CASSYSITTSETQYF. Here the CDR3 DNA reads TGTGCCAGCAGTTACTCAATTACCACGTCTGAGACCCAGTACTTC.

This clone came up a few times. V usage is TRBV7-2 and J usage is TRBJ2-7; tentatively, D is TRBD2 (5 bases). The V end was cut by 5 bases, the J end by 6 bases, with 14 bases between. Germline assignment: CDR1 SGHTA and CDR2 FQGNSA. The CDR3 totals 13 residues. CDR3 protein: CASSPRGPGEQYF. CDR3 DNA: TGTGCCAGCAGCCCCCGGGGTCCTGGCGAGCAGTACTTC.